Listed here are 21 T cell receptor beta chains from one sample, sequenced in a study of blood T cell repertoires in COVID-19. Sequencing was performed with immunoSEQ multiplex PCR; in TCRdb, only in-frame clones are kept and a portion is missing. The table records about 170,000 clones, 85% of them present only once. Sequenced sample: peripheral blood. All receptors come from a human donor with acute or convalescent COVID-19. The donor label of this sample is uncertain.

CDR3 DNA sequence: TGTGCCAGCAGTTTATTCTCAGGGAACCTACTCTATGGCTACACCTTC. This codes for CASSLFSGNLLYGYTF. This chain joins TRBV27 and TRBJ1-2, with TRBD1 as a possible D gene (5 bases). CDR1 MNHEY and CDR2 SMNVEV come from the germline V gene (reference sequence). The V end was cut by 1 base, the J end by 4 bases, with 16 bases between. The CDR3 runs to 16 residues.

The chain combines TRBV4-2 with TRBJ1-2, with a weak D call TRBD1 (6 bases). Germline V CDR1 and CDR2: LGHNA, YNFKEQ. V lost 4 bases, J lost 0 bases, and 18 bases lay in between. The CDR3 extends over 17 amino acids. CDR3 region: CASSLSETPGANYGYTF. CDR3 DNA sequence: TGTGCCAGCAGCCTGTCTGAGACCCCAGGGGCTAACTATGGCTACACCTTC.

CDR3 residues: CASSPGGGYTF. The CDR3, as DNA: TGTGCCAGCAGCCCGGGAGGTGGCTACACCTTC. This chain links TRBV28 with TRBJ1-2; D uncertain. The V gene lost 6 bases and the J gene lost 7 bases, with 9 bases spanning the gap. This CDR3 comprises 11 residues. The germline gives CDR1 MDHEN, CDR2 SYDVKM.

This rearrangement joins TRBV27 to TRBJ2-1, with TRBD2 matching over 10 bases. Germline trimming cut 0 bases from V and 6 bases from J; bases unmatched to any gene: 5. The CDR3 is made up of 16 amino acids. Germline values: CDR1 MNHEY, CDR2 SMNVEV (reference sequence). CDR3 nucleotide sequence: TGTGCCAGCAGTTTATCCCCCGGGACTAGCGTCAATGAGCAGTTCTTC. Its translation is CASSLSPGTSVNEQFF.

This clone was picked up one time. CDR3 sequence reads: CASSYSRLDRIGYTF. DNA of the CDR3: TGTGCCAGCAGTTACTCGCGCCTCGACAGAATTGGCTACACCTTC. The chain is built from TRBV6-5 and TRBJ1-2, with D perhaps matching TRBD1 (5 bases). This CDR3 has 15 residues. V was clipped by 0 bases and J by 7 bases, with 15 bases between them. Germline values: CDR1 MNHEY, CDR2 SVGAGI.

The sample holds a few counts of this clone. The chain links TRBV4-3 to TRBJ1-1; 7 bases are shared with TRBD1. CDR1 is LGHNA and CDR2 is YSLEER in the germline V gene. With V trimmed by 4 bases and J by 1 base, 15 bases remained unmatched. The CDR3 is 18 amino acids. The CDR3: CASSPKLFTGVWNTEAFF. The DNA for the CDR3 is TGCGCCAGCAGCCCCAAGTTATTCACAGGGGTTTGGAACACTGAAGCTTTCTTT.

This clone was counted a single time. The chain has TRBV6-6 and TRBJ2-1; D remains unclear. Germline lookup yields CDR1 MNHNY and CDR2 SVGAGI (reference sequence). V lost 7 bases and J 4 bases, leaving 8 bases between the germline ends. This CDR3 spans 12 amino acids. Here the CDR3 reads CASKLGYNEQFF. Written as DNA, the CDR3 is TGTGCCAGCAAGCTCGGTTACAATGAGCAGTTCTTC.

The sample holds one count of this clone. The sample carries other DNA sequences with the same CDR3. This chain links TRBV18 with TRBJ1-2, with D tentatively TRBD1 (5 bases). Germline V gene lookup returns CDR1 KGHSH and CDR2 LQKENI. The CDR3 length is 13 residues. With 3 bases removed from V and 2 bases from J, the gap between germline ends came to 7 bases. The CDR3 sequence is CASSPTENYGYTF. The CDR3 nucleotides read TGTGCCAGCTCACCGACAGAAAACTATGGCTACACCTTC.

V is TRBV5-6 and J is TRBJ1-2; 7 nucleotides match TRBD1. Germline V gives CDR1 SGHDT, CDR2 YYEEEE. The CDR3 length is 16 residues. Germline trimming cut 1 base from V and 2 bases from J; bases unmatched to any gene: 8. The CDR3 loop reads CASSLTGDLANYGYTF. The DNA for the CDR3 is TGTGCCAGCAGCTTGACAGGGGATCTGGCGAACTATGGCTACACCTTC.

The CDR3 protein is CASSPDDGTTYNEQFF. The CDR3 nucleotides are TGTGCCAGCAGCCCCGATGACGGGACTACCTACAATGAGCAGTTCTTC. This chain connects TRBV3-1 (or the pseudogene TRBV3-2) to TRBJ2-1; 7 nucleotides line up with TRBD2. CDR1 and CDR2 from the germline V gene are LGHDT and YNNKEL (reference sequence). J gave up 2 bases and V 4 bases, and 8 bases lay outside the gene matches. The CDR3 extends over 16 amino acids.

This chain connects TRBV11-3 to TRBJ2-7; D perhaps matches TRBD2 (6 bases). Germline values: CDR1 SGHNT, CDR2 YENEEA. The CDR3 sequence is 16 residues long. Trimming shortened V by 0 bases and J by 1 base, and 13 bases separated the two germline ends. This CDR3 is CASSLDGGFGSYEQYF. CDR3 coding DNA: TGTGCCAGCAGCTTAGATGGGGGGTTTGGGTCCTACGAGCAGTACTTC.

This clone has just one count. V gene TRBV7-9 combines with J gene TRBJ2-6; tentative D call: TRBD2 (6 bases). With 1 base removed from V and 0 bases from J, the gap between germline ends came to 13 bases. Germline CDR1 SEHNR, CDR2 FQNEAQ (reference sequence). The CDR3 totals 18 residues. CDR3 nucleotide sequence: TGTGCCAGCAGCTTAGGGCAGGGACTCTTCTCTGGGGCCAACGTCCTGACTTTC. Amino acid sequence: CASSLGQGLFSGANVLTF.

The genes are TRBV6-4 and TRBJ2-3, with a tentative D call TRBD2 (6 bases). The CDR3 loop spans 14 amino acids. V shed 2 bases and J shed 4 bases, with 10 bases lying between them. Per the germline V gene, CDR1 is MRHNA and CDR2 is SNTAGT. The CDR3 sequence: CASSDLGGADTQYF. In DNA, the CDR3 is TGTGCCAGCAGTGACCTCGGGGGTGCAGATACGCAGTATTTT.

This chain joins TRBV4-1 and TRBJ2-2; TRBD1 agrees at 8 bases. This CDR3 comprises 18 residues. V gave up 1 base and J gave up 2 bases; unmatched junction bases: 9. Germline V gives CDR1 MGHRA, CDR2 YSYEKL. CDR3 sequence: CASSQARRTGKNTGELFF. DNA of the CDR3: TGCGCCAGCAGCCAAGCCCGTCGGACAGGGAAAAACACCGGGGAGCTGTTTTTT.

The V call is TRBV9, the J call TRBJ2-2; 9 nucleotides agree with TRBD2. The trim removed 0 bases at V and 7 bases at J, leaving 7 bases unmatched. The CDR3 totals 16 residues. The germline V gene encodes CDR1 SGDLS and CDR2 YYNGEE. CDR3 region: CASSVVAGGLHGELFF. Here the CDR3 DNA reads TGTGCCAGCAGCGTAGTGGCGGGGGGGCTTCACGGGGAGCTGTTTTTT.

In DNA, the CDR3 is TGCGCCAGCAGCTTGGCCCCCCGGACCGGGCCGGGGCGGGGGGGCGGAGAGACCCAGTACTTC. This codes for CASSLAPRTGPGRGGGETQYF. V gene TRBV5-1 combines with J gene TRBJ2-5; 9 positions match TRBD2. V trimming: 0 bases; J trimming: 4 bases; junction bases outside the gene matches: 22. The CDR3 length is 21 residues. Germline loops: CDR1 SGHRS, CDR2 YFSETQ.

The chain links TRBV7-9 to TRBJ1-1; possibly TRBD1 for D (6 bases). Trimming removed 4 bases at V and 0 bases at J, with 6 bases between. Germline lookup yields CDR1 SEHNR and CDR2 FQNEAQ (reference sequence). This CDR3 spans 13 amino acids. CDR3 amino acids: CASSWTVNTEAFF. The CDR3 coding sequence is TGTGCCAGCAGCTGGACAGTGAACACTGAAGCTTTCTTT.

The chain carries TRBV7-3 and TRBJ2-1; tentatively, D is TRBD1 (6 bases). The CDR3 is 15 residues long. Trimming pared 3 bases from V and 6 bases from J, leaving 15 bases between. Germline V CDR1 and CDR2: SGHTA, FQGTGA. The CDR3 coding sequence is TGTGCCAGCAGCTTCCGAGGGGGTTTTGGCAATGAGCAGTTCTTC. This sequence encodes CASSFRGGFGNEQFF.

The sample holds a few counts of this clone. V usage is TRBV19 and J usage is TRBJ1-2, with TRBD1 identical over 7 bases. V gave up 0 bases and J gave up 6 bases; unmatched junction bases: 16. Germline-derived CDR1 and CDR2 are LNHDA and SQIVND (reference sequence). This CDR3 region has 18 residues. Here the CDR3 DNA reads TGTGCCAGTAGTATAGATAGCCAACCGACAGGGAGAATGCATGGCTACACCTTC. This encodes CASSIDSQPTGRMHGYTF.

In nucleotides, the CDR3 is TGTGCCAGCAGCTTATACGGAGGAAGGAGTTCCTACGAGCAGTACTTC. Translated: CASSLYGGRSSYEQYF. The chain joins TRBV7-9 to TRBJ2-7; D possibly corresponds to TRBD2 (5 bases). Trimming removed 2 bases from V and 1 base from J, with 15 bases in between. Per the germline V gene, CDR1 is SEHNR and CDR2 is FQNEAQ (reference sequence). CDR3 length: 16 amino acids.

The chain links TRBV6-1 to TRBJ1-5; D is unclear. The germline V gene has CDR1 MNHNS and CDR2 SASEGT. Trimming shortened V by 3 bases and J by 11 bases, and 5 bases separated the two germline ends. CDR3 length equals 10 residues. This CDR3 reads CASSERAQHF. CDR3 nucleotide sequence: TGTGCCAGCAGTGAGAGAGCCCAGCATTTT.